A selection of T cell receptor beta chains follows, all from one sample in a study of cytomegalovirus exposure and HLA in healthy donors. Clones were sequenced by immunoSEQ multiplex PCR, and TCRdb holds only the in-frame ones, with some missing. The data contain about 82,000 clones, 10% of them singletons. Sample: PBMCs. The receptor source for this set is a man in his sixties in good health and CMV-seropositive. The CDR3 runs from the conserved cysteine through the conserved F or W.

v_gene	j_gene	CDR3aa
TRBV9	TRBJ2-5	CASSLETGVETQYF
TRBV29-1	TRBJ1-1	CSAQQGNTEAFF
TRBV5-5	TRBJ2-6	CASSLGLDSGANVLTF
TRBV6-6	TRBJ1-1	CASRHGQPDTEAFF
TRBV28	TRBJ2-1	CASSPTLRSSYNEQFF
TRBV30	TRBJ2-2	CALLGLAAAGELFF
TRBV5-1	TRBJ2-3	CASSLPGGGDTQYF
TRBV28	TRBJ1-5	CASRRTDHQPQHF
TRBV11-2	TRBJ1-5	CASSPDPGDNQPQHF
TRBV11-2	TRBJ2-3	CASSSYRQTSTDTQYF
TRBV6-5	TRBJ2-1	CASRNFQGAGNEQFF
TRBV6-1	TRBJ2-5	CASSARQGYQETQYF
TRBV6-1	TRBJ2-2	CASKWDTATGELFF
TRBV20-1	TRBJ1-2	CSASRGSHTF
TRBV6-5	TRBJ1-5	CASSYSGVQPQHF
TRBV6-5	TRBJ2-1	CASSYLTSGLGNEQFF
TRBV28	TRBJ2-7	CASSFRAGTGSYEQYF
TRBV28	TRBJ2-3	CASSLQQRFKPDTQYF
TRBV9	TRBJ2-1	CASSVSDRDHEQFF
TRBV21-1	TRBJ1-5	CASSTRLNQPQHF
TRBV6-1	TRBJ2-7	CASSVTGLIHEQYF
TRBV14	TRBJ2-1	CASSQANPGTYNEQFF
TRBV6-5	TRBJ1-1	CASSYSRSEAFF
TRBV5-1	TRBJ2-5	CASSPLLGGETQYF
TRBV11-2	TRBJ2-5	CASSQTGTGQETQYF
TRBV10-3	TRBJ2-2	CAISGTGKGRELFF
TRBV5-1	TRBJ2-3	CASSSGQDTQYF
TRBV2	TRBJ1-2	CATKTDQLYGYTF
TRBV30	TRBJ1-1	CAWSSTGRPEAFF
TRBV5-4	TRBJ1-4	CASSLSLGANEKLFF
TRBV5-1	TRBJ2-1	CASSVERGSVEQFF
TRBV7-2	TRBJ1-1	CASSLVPQGITEAFF
TRBV13	TRBJ2-2	CASSPRDSLGTGELFF
TRBV9	TRBJ1-2	CASSAMWEAGYGYTF
TRBV30	TRBJ1-1	CASGTGDLRSTEAFF
TRBV5-1	TRBJ2-7	CASSSGGVFGQGSPWVEQYF
TRBV19	TRBJ1-5	CASSLKGLSPQPQHF
TRBV25-1	TRBJ2-3	CASSEKGLASDTQYF
TRBV30	TRBJ1-5	CAWSARGEYSNQPQHF
TRBV7-7	TRBJ2-1	CASSHGQDSSYNEQFF
TRBV28	TRBJ2-3	CASSFTDTQYF
TRBV6-6	TRBJ2-1	CASSWGLYNEQFF
TRBV5-1	TRBJ2-5	CASRSGTGAYETQYF
TRBV28	TRBJ1-1	CASSSRQGAMNTEAFF
TRBV2	TRBJ2-5	CASEGASGNKKTQYF
TRBV5-6	TRBJ2-5	CASSPDRGTQYF
TRBV7-9	TRBJ2-7	CASSFTGQGDEQYF
TRBV12-2	TRBJ2-2	CASLRDRANTGELFF
TRBV5-6	TRBJ1-1	CASSRTGMNTEAFF
TRBV19	TRBJ1-2	CASRKTGIYGYTF
TRBV5-1	TRBJ2-5	CASSFDGLAVETQYF
TRBV5-8	TRBJ2-3	CASSLGLAGGADTQYF
TRBV29-1	TRBJ2-5	CSVRSQGEETQYF
TRBV9	TRBJ1-6	CASSVGTTGSNSPLHF
TRBV5-1	TRBJ1-4	CASSLGQSNEKLFF
TRBV4-2	TRBJ1-1	CASSQGSSGTGTEAFF
TRBV7-3	TRBJ2-1	CASSPTLAGGKEQFF
TRBV28	TRBJ1-5	CASSLRAGHNQPQHF
TRBV29-1	TRBJ2-5	CSAGTSGPETQYF
TRBV23-1	TRBJ1-5	CASSFAPLPCPHSNQPQHF